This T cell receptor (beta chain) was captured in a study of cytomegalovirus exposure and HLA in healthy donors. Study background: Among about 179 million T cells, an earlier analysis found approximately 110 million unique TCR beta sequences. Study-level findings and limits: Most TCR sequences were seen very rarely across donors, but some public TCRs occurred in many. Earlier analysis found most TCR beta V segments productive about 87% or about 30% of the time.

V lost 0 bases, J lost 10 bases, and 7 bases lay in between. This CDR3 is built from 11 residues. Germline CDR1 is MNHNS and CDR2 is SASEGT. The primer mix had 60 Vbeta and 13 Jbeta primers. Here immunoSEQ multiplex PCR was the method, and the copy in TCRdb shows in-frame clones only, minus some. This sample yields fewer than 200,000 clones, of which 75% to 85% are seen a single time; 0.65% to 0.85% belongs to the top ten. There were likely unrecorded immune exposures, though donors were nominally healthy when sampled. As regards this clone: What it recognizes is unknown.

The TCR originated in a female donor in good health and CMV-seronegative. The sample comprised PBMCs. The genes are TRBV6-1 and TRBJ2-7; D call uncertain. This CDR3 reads CASSEAGGQYF. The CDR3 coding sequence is TGTGCCAGCAGTGAAGCCGGCGGACAGTACTTC.